The 19 T cell receptor beta chains below were found in one sample sequenced in a study of CD8 T cells in Susac syndrome (dated by TCRdb to between 2018 and 2020). The library was built by means of the immunoSEQ multiplex PCR assay. RNA was extracted with the RNeasy kit and about 0.5 to 1 ug was reverse transcribed using random hexamers. TCRdb itself trimmed the public reads at Q25 with fastp, ran MiXCR and retained productive beta chains. Every entry covers one CDR3 protein and lists the most common genes and DNA from its rows. The sample table lists 180,000 or so distinct CDR3 sequences, about 95% of them with a count of one. In total, the top ten clones hold 0.1% of the sample. The sequenced material came from CD4+ T cells from PBMCs. The origin of the receptors is a human donor in good health.

The chain uses TRBV29-1 and TRBJ2-7, with D possibly TRBD1 on 5 matching bases. Deletions cut 7 bases from V and 0 bases from J, with 16 bases between. From germline, CDR1 is SQVTM and CDR2 ANQGSEA. The CDR3 covers 14 residues. The CDR3 loop is CSASKGLLSYEQYF. CDR3 sequence (DNA): TGCAGCGCCAGTAAGGGGTTGCTCTCCTACGAGCAGTACTTC.

V gene TRBV4-3 combines with J gene TRBJ2-2; perhaps D is TRBD1 or TRBD2 (5 bases each). Germline V gene lookup returns CDR1 LGHNA and CDR2 YSLEER. Between the trimmed V and J ends, which lost 7 bases and 7 bases, there was a span of 22 bases. The CDR3 is 16 residues long. For the CDR3, the DNA is TGCGCCAGCACCTCAACAGAGGGGAGACGGGGCGGGGAGCTGTTTTTT. It encodes CASTSTEGRRGGELFF.

V and J are TRBV4-3 and TRBJ2-7; tentatively, D is TRBD2 (5 bases). With 3 bases removed from V and 1 base from J, the gap between germline ends came to 19 bases. Germline V gene data show CDR1 as LGHNA and CDR2 as YSLEER. This CDR3 comprises 17 residues. The DNA of the CDR3 is TGCGCCAGCAGCCAGTGGGCCTCTGGAGGAAGATCCTACGAGCAGTACTTC. Translation gives CASSQWASGGRSYEQYF.

This chain connects TRBV2 to TRBJ1-2; D ambiguous. The length of the CDR3 is 12 residues. The germline V gene encodes CDR1 SNHLY and CDR2 FYNNEI. V lost 2 bases to trimming and J lost 5 bases, with 6 bases between them. This chain's CDR3 is CASSEQRYGYTF. CDR3 bases: TGTGCCAGCAGTGAACAGCGGTATGGCTACACCTTC.

V is TRBV23-1 and J is TRBJ2-5; 14 nucleotides align to TRBD2. Being an ORF, TRBV23-1 has a function that is uncertain. V trimming: 0 bases; J trimming: 5 bases; junction bases outside the gene matches: 14. CDR3 length: 20 amino acids. The CDR3 is CASSQSLKGTSGRDRETQYF. In DNA form, the CDR3 reads TGCGCCAGCAGTCAATCTCTAAAGGGGACTAGCGGGAGAGACCGGGAGACCCAGTACTTC.

The chain recombines TRBV29-1 with TRBJ2-1, with D maybe TRBD2 (6 bases). Germline V CDR1 and CDR2: SQVTM, ANQGSEA. The CDR3 is 13 amino acids. V shed 5 bases and J shed 2 bases, with 10 bases lying between them. CDR3 in amino acids: CSVRRGAYNEQFF. CDR3 nucleotides: TGCAGCGTTCGGAGGGGAGCCTACAATGAGCAGTTCTTC.

The chain joins TRBV28 to TRBJ2-7; 10 bases agree with TRBD1. The CDR3 sequence is 14 residues long. Germline V gives CDR1 MDHEN, CDR2 SYDVKM. V lost 5 bases, J lost 2 bases, and 3 bases stayed unmatched. The chain's CDR3 is CASSDGTGAYEQYF. The CDR3 DNA sequence: TGTGCCAGCAGTGACGGGACAGGGGCCTACGAGCAGTACTTC.

The chain joins TRBV7-3 to TRBJ2-3, with a weak D call TRBD2 (6 bases). Germline-derived CDR1 and CDR2 are SGHTA and FQGTGA. V was shortened by 5 bases and J by 3 bases, with 15 bases between the two germline ends. This CDR3 has 15 amino acids. The CDR3 region has the DNA TGTGCCAGCAGCCAAACTCGGGGAGGAACAGATACGCAGTATTTT. This codes for CASSQTRGGTDTQYF.

The rearrangement uses TRBV28 and TRBJ2-7; 8 bases fit TRBD1. This CDR3 is built from 13 residues. After removal of 11 bases from V and 3 bases from J, the junction contained 9 bases not matched to a gene. The germline V gene encodes CDR1 MDHEN and CDR2 SYDVKM. The CDR3 region is CAVTGDPLYEQYF. Written as DNA, the CDR3 is TGTGCCGTGACAGGGGATCCCCTCTACGAGCAGTACTTC.

This sequence joins TRBV20-1 and TRBJ1-2, with 7 bases fitting TRBD1. This CDR3 has 16 amino acids. In germline, CDR1 is DFQATT, CDR2 SNEGSKA (reference sequence). The J segment lost 1 base and the V segment lost 1 base, leaving 9 bases of the junction unmatched. The DNA for the CDR3 is TGCAGTGCTAGAGGCTTCGACAGGGCGGTTAACTATGGCTACACCTTC. Protein product: CSARGFDRAVNYGYTF.

This clonotype was counted a few times. The chain is built from TRBV29-1 and TRBJ2-5, with 9 nucleotides matching TRBD1. With 5 bases clipped from V and 3 bases from J, the junction kept 1 base outside the gene matches. CDR1 is SQVTM and CDR2 is ANQGSEA in the germline V gene. There are 12 residues in the CDR3. CDR3 coding DNA: TGCAGCGTTAGGACAGGGGAAGAGACCCAGTACTTC. Protein: CSVRTGEETQYF.

The V and J genes are TRBV4-3 and TRBJ1-2, with a weak D call TRBD1 (5 bases). Germline values: CDR1 LGHNA, CDR2 YSLEER. This CDR3 spans 15 amino acids. V was shortened by 4 bases and J by 4 bases, with 16 bases between the two germline ends. The CDR3 here is CASSRTLGESYGYTF. CDR3 bases: TGCGCCAGCAGCCGGACTCTAGGGGAGAGCTATGGCTACACCTTC.

V and J are TRBV28 and TRBJ1-2, with D perhaps matching TRBD1 (6 bases). Germline V gives CDR1 MDHEN, CDR2 SYDVKM. Trimming removed 6 bases from V and 5 bases from J, with 25 bases in between. CDR3 length: 17 residues. Here the CDR3 reads CASSRDTGWGPVYGYTF. DNA for the CDR3: TGTGCCAGCAGCCGCGATACAGGGTGGGGCCCGGTTTATGGCTACACCTTC.

This clonotype was seen just once. The chain is built from TRBV18 and TRBJ2-7; no firm D call. Germline CDR1 and CDR2: KGHSH and LQKENI. The CDR3 consists of 13 residues. Trimming took 3 bases from V and 3 from J, leaving 9 bases between them. CDR3 sequence (DNA): TGTGCCAGCTCACCGTCCGCTGACTACGAGCAGTACTTC. Translation: CASSPSADYEQYF.

The gene calls are TRBV12-5 and TRBJ1-5; 7 bases match TRBD1. Trimming cost V 7 bases and J 0 bases; bases outside gene matches: 6. The germline V gene encodes CDR1 LGHNT and CDR2 FRNRAP. The CDR3 is 15 amino acids. CDR3 in amino acids: CASALEGASNQPQHF. The CDR3 DNA is TGTGCTAGTGCCCTGGAGGGGGCTAGCAATCAGCCCCAGCATTTT.

DNA of the CDR3: TGTGCCAGCAGCCCCACAGGGTTGTACGAGCAGTACTTC. Amino acid sequence: CASSPTGLYEQYF. The V call is TRBV12-3 or TRBV12-4, the J call TRBJ2-7; perhaps TRBD1 as D (6 bases). V was cut by 6 bases and J by 4 bases, with 13 bases left in between. The CDR3 sequence is 13 residues long.

This chain joins TRBV6-2 or TRBV6-3 and TRBJ2-7; D is possibly TRBD2 (5 bases). In germline, CDR1 is MNHEY, CDR2 SVGEGT. The ends were cut back, 1 base at V and 12 bases at J, with 19 bases in the middle. The CDR3 is made up of 14 amino acids. CDR3: CASSYFSDTAGAYF. In DNA, the CDR3 is TGTGCCAGCAGTTACTTCTCTGACACGGCGGGCGCGTACTTC.

This chain joins TRBV12-3 or TRBV12-4 and TRBJ2-7; TRBD1 matches 9 bases. V gave up 6 bases and J gave up 3 bases; unmatched junction bases: 9. The CDR3 length is 15 residues. The CDR3 sequence is CASSPAGTGNYEQYF. The DNA of the CDR3 is TGTGCCAGCAGCCCCGCCGGGACAGGGAACTACGAGCAGTACTTC.

The chain has TRBV6-6 and TRBJ2-7, with 7 positions matching TRBD2. Germline values: CDR1 MNHNY, CDR2 SVGAGI (reference sequence). The V and J ends lost 7 bases and 0 bases, in that order; junction bases with no gene match: 6. CDR3 length: 14 residues. The DNA of the CDR3 is TGTGCCAGCAAGGCGGGAGAAATCTCCTACGAGCAGTACTTC. Its protein product is CASKAGEISYEQYF.